This TCR beta chain was obtained from a study of regulatory T cells in long-lasting Graves disease. Specified time point: persistent/refractory GD, antithyroid drugs over 5 years with positive TRAb. PBMCs provided the RNA from which the TCR library was made. The collection involved drawing around 10 milliliters of peripheral blood into EDTA tubes. Through Arm-PCR of CDR3 regions and iRepertoire HTBI primers, TCR beta libraries were built. TCRdb re-called the multiplex PCR reads with MiXCR, one entry per CDR3 protein. This sample carries about 430,000 distinct CDR3 sequences, roughly a fifth of them seen once, and the ten largest clones take 14%. CDR3 length equals 14 residues. V lost 1 base and J lost 4; bases outside the gene matches: 3. CDR1 and CDR2 (germline): LGHDT, YNNKEL (reference sequence). This clonotype showed up many times.

The starting material was peripheral blood mononuclear cells (PBMCs), obtained when the disease was refractory, from a patient treated with antithyroid drugs. The chain couples TRBV3-1 to TRBJ1-1; 7 bases are shared with TRBD1. The receptor was derived from a female donor with Graves disease. The CDR3 DNA reads TGTGCCAGCAGCCAAGTAGGGGGCGGCACTGAAGCTTTCTTT. Protein sequence: CASSQVGGGTEAFF.